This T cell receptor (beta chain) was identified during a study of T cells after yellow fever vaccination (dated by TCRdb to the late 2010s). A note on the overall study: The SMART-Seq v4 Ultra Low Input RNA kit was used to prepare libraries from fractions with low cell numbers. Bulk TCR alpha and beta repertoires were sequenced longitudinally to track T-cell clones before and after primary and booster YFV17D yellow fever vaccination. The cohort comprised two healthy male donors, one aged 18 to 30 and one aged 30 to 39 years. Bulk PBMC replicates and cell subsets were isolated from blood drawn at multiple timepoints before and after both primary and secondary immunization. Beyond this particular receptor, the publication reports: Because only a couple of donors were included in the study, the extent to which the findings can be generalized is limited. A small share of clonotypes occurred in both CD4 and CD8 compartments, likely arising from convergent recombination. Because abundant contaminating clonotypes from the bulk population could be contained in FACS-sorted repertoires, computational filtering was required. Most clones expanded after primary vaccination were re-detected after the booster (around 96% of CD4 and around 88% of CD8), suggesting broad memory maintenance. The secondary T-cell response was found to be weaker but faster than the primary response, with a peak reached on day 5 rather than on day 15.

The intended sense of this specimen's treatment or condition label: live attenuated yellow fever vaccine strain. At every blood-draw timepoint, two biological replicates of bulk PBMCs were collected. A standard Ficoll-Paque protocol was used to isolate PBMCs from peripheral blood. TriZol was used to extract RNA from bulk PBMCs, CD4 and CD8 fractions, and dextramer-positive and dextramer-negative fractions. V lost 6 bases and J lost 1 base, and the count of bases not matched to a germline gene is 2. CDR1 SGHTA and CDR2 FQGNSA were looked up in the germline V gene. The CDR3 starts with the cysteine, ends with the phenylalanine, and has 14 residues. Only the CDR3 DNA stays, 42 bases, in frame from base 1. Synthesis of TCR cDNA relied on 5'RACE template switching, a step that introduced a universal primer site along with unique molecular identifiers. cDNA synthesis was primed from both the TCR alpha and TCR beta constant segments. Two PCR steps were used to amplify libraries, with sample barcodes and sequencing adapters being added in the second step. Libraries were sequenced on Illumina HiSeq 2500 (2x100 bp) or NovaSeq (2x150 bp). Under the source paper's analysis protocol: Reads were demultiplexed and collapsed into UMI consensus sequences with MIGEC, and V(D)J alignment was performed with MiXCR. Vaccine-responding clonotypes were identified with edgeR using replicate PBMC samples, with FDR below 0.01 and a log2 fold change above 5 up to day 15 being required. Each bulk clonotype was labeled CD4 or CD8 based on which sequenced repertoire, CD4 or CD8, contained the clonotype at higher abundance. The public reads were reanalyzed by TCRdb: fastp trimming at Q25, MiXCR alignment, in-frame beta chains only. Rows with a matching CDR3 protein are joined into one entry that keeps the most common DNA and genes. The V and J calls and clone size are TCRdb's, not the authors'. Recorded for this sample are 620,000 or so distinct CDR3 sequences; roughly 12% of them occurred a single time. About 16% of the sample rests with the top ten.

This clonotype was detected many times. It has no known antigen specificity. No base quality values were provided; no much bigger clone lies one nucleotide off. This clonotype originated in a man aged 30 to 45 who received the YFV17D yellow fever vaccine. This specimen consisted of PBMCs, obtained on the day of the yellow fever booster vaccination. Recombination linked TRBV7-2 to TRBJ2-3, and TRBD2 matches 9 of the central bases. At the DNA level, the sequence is TGTGCCAGCAGGATAGCGGGGGGCACAGATACGCAGTATTTT. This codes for CASRIAGGTDTQYF.